One and the same sample provided the 6 T cell receptor beta chains below, sequenced in a study of spatial heterogeneity in lung cancer. The time point here: blood at routine non-recurrence follow-up after resection. TCRdb analysed the 5' RACE reads with MiXCR anew, one entry per CDR3 protein. The table lists 9,000 to 10,000 distinct CDR3 sequences, about 25% of them singletons, with roughly 4.2% in the top ten. Sequenced material: PBMCs, taken at follow-up. The receptors derive from a female donor with early-stage non-small cell lung cancer.

This clonotype was detected only a few times. This chain links TRBV28 with TRBJ1-1; D ambiguous. The V gene's germline CDR1 is MDHEN and CDR2 SYDVKM. This CDR3 is built from 14 residues. V lost 6 bases and J lost 3, with 14 bases in between. The CDR3 DNA sequence: TGTGCCAGCAGCCCGGAGCTCGGGGACACTGAAGCTTTCTTT. This encodes CASSPELGDTEAFF.

This clonotype came up a few times. V gene TRBV7-2 combines with J gene TRBJ1-3; tentatively, D is TRBD1 (6 bases). The V end lost 5 bases, the J end lost 0 bases, and 14 bases lay between the germline ends. Germline loops: CDR1 SGHTA, CDR2 FQGNSA. The CDR3 is 16 residues long. The CDR3 sequence is CASSPGTYYSGNTIYF. DNA of the CDR3: TGTGCCAGCAGCCCTGGGACATATTACTCTGGAAACACCATATATTTT.

This clonotype was observed a handful of times. This chain links TRBV5-1 with TRBJ2-3; no reliable D call. This CDR3 is 16 amino acids long. The germline V gene encodes CDR1 SGHRS and CDR2 YFSETQ. V was trimmed by 2 bases and J by 2 bases, leaving 15 bases between them. Here the CDR3 DNA reads TGCGCCAGCAGCTTCCCGGCGGACGACCTCACAGATACGCAGTATTTT. It is translated as CASSFPADDLTDTQYF.

This clonotype was found a few times. The chain employs TRBV20-1 and TRBJ2-2, with 8 bases that match TRBD2. This CDR3 is 15 amino acids long. With 3 bases clipped from V and 0 bases from J, the junction kept 3 bases outside the gene matches. Germline lookup yields CDR1 DFQATT and CDR2 SNEGSKA (reference sequence). CDR3 in DNA: TGCAGTGCTAGTCTAGCGGGTTCGAACACCGGGGAGCTGTTTTTT. Protein: CSASLAGSNTGELFF.

The J gene is TRBJ1-4, the V gene TRBV28; D unclear. Germline loops: CDR1 MDHEN, CDR2 SYDVKM. The CDR3 has 12 amino acids. Trimming removed 7 bases from V and 5 bases from J, with 8 bases in between. The CDR3 DNA reads TGTGCCAGCAAGGGTGGAAATGAAAAACTGTTTTTT. Protein sequence: CASKGGNEKLFF.

The chain combines TRBV20-1 with TRBJ2-1, with 11 bases that match TRBD2. V lost 6 bases to trimming and J lost 10 bases; unmatched junction nucleotides: 11. Per the germline V gene, CDR1 is DFQATT and CDR2 is SNEGSKA (reference sequence). CDR3 size: 14 residues. The CDR3 loop reads CSAGILAGAGEQFF. The CDR3 DNA is TGCAGTGCCGGGATACTAGCGGGAGCTGGCGAGCAGTTCTTC.